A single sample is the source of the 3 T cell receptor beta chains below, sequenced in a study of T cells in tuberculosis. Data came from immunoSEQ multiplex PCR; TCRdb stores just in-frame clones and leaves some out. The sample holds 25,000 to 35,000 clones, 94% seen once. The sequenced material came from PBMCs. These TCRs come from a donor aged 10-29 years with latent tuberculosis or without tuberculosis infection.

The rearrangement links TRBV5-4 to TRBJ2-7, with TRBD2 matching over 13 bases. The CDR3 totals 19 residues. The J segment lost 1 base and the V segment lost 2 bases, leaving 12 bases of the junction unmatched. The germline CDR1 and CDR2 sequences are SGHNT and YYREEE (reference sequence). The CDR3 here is CASSFGPTSGRLWSYEQYF. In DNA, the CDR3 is TGTGCCAGCAGCTTTGGCCCGACTAGCGGGAGGTTGTGGTCCTACGAGCAGTACTTC. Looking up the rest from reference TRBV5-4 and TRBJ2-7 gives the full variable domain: ETGVTQSPTHLIKTRGQQVTLRCSSQSGHNTVSWYQQALGQGPQFIFQYYREEENGRGNFPPRFSGLQFPNYSSELNVNALELDDSALYLCASSFGPTSGRLWSYEQYFGPGTRLTVT.

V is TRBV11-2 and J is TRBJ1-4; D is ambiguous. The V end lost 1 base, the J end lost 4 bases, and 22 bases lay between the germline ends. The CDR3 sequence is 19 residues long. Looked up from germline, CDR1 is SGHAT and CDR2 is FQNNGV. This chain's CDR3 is CASSLVARPKAGSNEKLFF. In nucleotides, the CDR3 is TGTGCCAGCAGCTTAGTAGCCAGGCCTAAGGCGGGGAGTAATGAAAAACTGTTTTTT. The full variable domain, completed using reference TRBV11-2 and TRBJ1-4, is EAGVAQSPRYKIIEKRQSVAFWCNPISGHATLYWYQQILGQGPKLLIQFQNNGVVDDSQLPKDRFSAERLKGVDSTLKIQPAKLEDSAVYLCASSLVARPKAGSNEKLFFGSGTQLSVL.

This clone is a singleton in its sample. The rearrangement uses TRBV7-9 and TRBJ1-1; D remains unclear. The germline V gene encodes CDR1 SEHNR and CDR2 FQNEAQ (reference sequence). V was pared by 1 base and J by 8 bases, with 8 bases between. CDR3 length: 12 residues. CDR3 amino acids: CASSLVQAEAFF. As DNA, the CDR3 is TGTGCCAGCAGCTTAGTCCAGGCAGAAGCTTTCTTT.